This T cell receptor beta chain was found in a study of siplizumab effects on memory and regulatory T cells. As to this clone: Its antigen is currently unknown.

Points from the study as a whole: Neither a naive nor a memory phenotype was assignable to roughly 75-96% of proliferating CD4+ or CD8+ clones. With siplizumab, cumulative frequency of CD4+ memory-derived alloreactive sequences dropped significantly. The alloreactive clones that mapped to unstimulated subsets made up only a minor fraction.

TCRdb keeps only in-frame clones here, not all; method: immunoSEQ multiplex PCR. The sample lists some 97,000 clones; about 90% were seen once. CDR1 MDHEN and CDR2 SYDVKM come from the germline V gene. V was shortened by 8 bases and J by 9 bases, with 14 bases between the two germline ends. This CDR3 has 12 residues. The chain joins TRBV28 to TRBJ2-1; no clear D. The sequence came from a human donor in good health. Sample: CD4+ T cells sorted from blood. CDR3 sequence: CASPREASEQFF. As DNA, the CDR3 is TGTGCCAGCCCCCGCGAGGCTAGTGAGCAGTTCTTC.